A single sample gave rise to the 10 T cell receptor beta chains below, sequenced in a study of memory CD4+ T cells and cytomegalovirus serostatus. Single viable CD3+CD4+CD8-CD45RO+ cells were sorted as the memory CD4+ T cells. Clones were sequenced by immunoSEQ multiplex PCR, and TCRdb holds only the in-frame ones, with some missing. The table shows some 59,000 clones, with more than 75% occurring only once. Sequenced sample: memory CD4+ T cells from blood. The receptors here all came from an adult in good health and CMV-seronegative.

This clone was detected only once. J is TRBJ1-2 and V is TRBV6-1, with D hard to call. Germline CDR1 MNHNS, CDR2 SASEGT. The CDR3 totals 10 residues. Trimming pared 7 bases from V and 6 bases from J, leaving 6 bases between. The DNA of the CDR3 is TGTGCCAGCACGGGTAATGGCTACACCTTC. This sequence encodes CASTGNGYTF.

The chain employs TRBV6-1 and TRBJ1-1, with D possibly being TRBD1 (6 bases). CDR1 is MNHNS, CDR2 SASEGT, per germline. The CDR3 consists of 15 residues. V shed 0 bases and J shed 6 bases, with 14 bases lying between them. CDR3 amino acids: CASSEALGAGAEAFF. The DNA of the CDR3 is TGTGCCAGCAGTGAAGCGCTGGGGGCAGGGGCTGAAGCTTTCTTT.

This clone was found once. The rearrangement links TRBV29-1 to TRBJ2-3; TRBD1 aligns across 12 bases. CDR1 is SQVTM and CDR2 is ANQGSEA in the germline V gene. The CDR3 covers 14 residues. After removal of 3 bases from V and 4 bases from J, the junction contained 2 bases not matched to a gene. This CDR3 reads CSVDRDRGPDTQYF. CDR3 DNA sequence: TGCAGCGTTGATAGGGACAGGGGGCCAGATACGCAGTATTTT.

The chain recombines TRBV5-1 with TRBJ1-4; D gene unclear. Trimming pared 0 bases from V and 8 bases from J, leaving 14 bases between. This CDR3 comprises 15 residues. Germline values: CDR1 SGHRS, CDR2 YFSETQ. Here the CDR3 reads CASSLAGGEYEKLFF. CDR3 bases: TGCGCCAGCAGCTTGGCGGGCGGGGAGTACGAAAAACTGTTTTTT.

The rearrangement links TRBV5-1 to TRBJ2-7; no definite D call. Germline V lookup: CDR1 SGHRS, CDR2 YFSETQ. V lost 2 bases to trimming and J lost 0 bases, with 12 bases between them. This CDR3 is built from 15 residues. This CDR3 is CASSFSTTSSYEQYF. The CDR3 nucleotides read TGCGCCAGCAGCTTCTCAACAACCTCCTCCTACGAGCAGTACTTC.

The genes are TRBV6-1 and TRBJ2-2; 9 nucleotides match TRBD1. Germline-derived CDR1 and CDR2 are MNHNS and SASEGT. With 4 bases clipped from V and 5 bases from J, the junction kept 5 bases outside the gene matches. This CDR3 comprises 15 residues. CDR3: CASSVPGQGTGELFF. The CDR3 coding sequence is TGTGCCAGCAGTGTCCCGGGACAGGGTACCGGGGAGCTGTTTTTT.

This chain connects TRBV4-2 to TRBJ2-2, with no clear D. This CDR3 has 16 amino acids. CDR1 is LGHNA and CDR2 is YNFKEQ in the germline V gene. Trimming took 1 base from V and 1 from J, leaving 10 bases between them. The CDR3 protein is CASSQAGDLNTGELFF. The CDR3 nucleotides read TGTGCCAGCAGCCAAGCGGGCGACTTGAACACCGGGGAGCTGTTTTTT.

This clone was detected a few times. The V gene is TRBV11-1, the J gene TRBJ2-7; D is unresolved. This CDR3 is 13 amino acids long. Germline CDR1 SGHAT, CDR2 FQDESV (reference sequence). V lost 5 bases, J lost 3 bases, and 11 bases lay in between. The CDR3 sequence is CASSPNRDYEQYF. The CDR3 nucleotides read TGTGCCAGCAGCCCTAACAGAGACTACGAGCAGTACTTC.

The chain carries TRBV7-3 and TRBJ2-2; 7 bases are a match to TRBD1. The CDR3 covers 14 residues. The V and J ends lost 7 bases and 0 bases, in that order; junction bases with no gene match: 2. Germline CDR1 is SGHTA and CDR2 is FQGTGA. DNA for the CDR3: TGTGCCAGCAAAACAGGGGCGAACACCGGGGAGCTGTTTTTT. It encodes CASKTGANTGELFF.

The genes are TRBV27 and TRBJ1-6, with D maybe TRBD1 (5 bases). The CDR3 is 14 residues long. Germline lookup yields CDR1 MNHEY and CDR2 SMNVEV (reference sequence). V lost 4 bases to trimming and J lost 10 bases, with 14 bases between them. The CDR3 nucleotides are TGTGCCAGCAGTTCCCCGGGACTGCTATCACCCCTCCACTTT. It is translated as CASSSPGLLSPLHF.